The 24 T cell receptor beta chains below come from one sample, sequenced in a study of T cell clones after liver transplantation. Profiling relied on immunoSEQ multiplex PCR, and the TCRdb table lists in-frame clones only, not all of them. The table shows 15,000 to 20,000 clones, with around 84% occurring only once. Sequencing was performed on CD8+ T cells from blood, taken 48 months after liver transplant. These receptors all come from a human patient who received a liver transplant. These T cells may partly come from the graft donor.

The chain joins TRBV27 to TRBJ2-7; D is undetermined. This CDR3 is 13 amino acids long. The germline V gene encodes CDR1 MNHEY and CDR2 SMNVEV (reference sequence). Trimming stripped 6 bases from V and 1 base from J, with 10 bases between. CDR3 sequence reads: CASRDSRSYEQYF. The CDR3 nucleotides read TGTGCCAGCAGAGACTCAAGGTCCTACGAGCAGTACTTC.

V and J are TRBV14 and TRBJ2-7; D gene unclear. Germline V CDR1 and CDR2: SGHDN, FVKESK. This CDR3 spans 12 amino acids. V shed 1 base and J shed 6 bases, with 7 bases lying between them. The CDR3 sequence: CASSQAWREQYF. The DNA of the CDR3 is TGTGCCAGCAGCCAAGCGTGGCGCGAGCAGTACTTC.

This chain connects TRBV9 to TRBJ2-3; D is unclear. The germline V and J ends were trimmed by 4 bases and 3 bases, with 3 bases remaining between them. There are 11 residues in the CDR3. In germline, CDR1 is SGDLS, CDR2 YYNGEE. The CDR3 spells CASSQTDTQYF. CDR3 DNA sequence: TGTGCCAGCAGCCAAACAGATACGCAGTATTTT.

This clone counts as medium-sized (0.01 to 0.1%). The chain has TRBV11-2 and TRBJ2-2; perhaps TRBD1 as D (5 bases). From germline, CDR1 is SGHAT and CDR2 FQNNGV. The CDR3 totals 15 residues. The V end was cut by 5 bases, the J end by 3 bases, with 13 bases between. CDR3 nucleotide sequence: TGTGCCAGCAGCGAATCGGACACTTACACCGGGGAGCTGTTTTTT. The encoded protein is CASSESDTYTGELFF.

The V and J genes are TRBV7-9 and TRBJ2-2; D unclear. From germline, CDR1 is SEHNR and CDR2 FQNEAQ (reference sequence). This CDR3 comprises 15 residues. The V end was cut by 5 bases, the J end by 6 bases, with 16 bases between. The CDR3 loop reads CASSSPGVPSGELFF. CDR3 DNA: TGTGCCAGCAGCAGCCCTGGGGTGCCGTCCGGGGAGCTGTTTTTT.

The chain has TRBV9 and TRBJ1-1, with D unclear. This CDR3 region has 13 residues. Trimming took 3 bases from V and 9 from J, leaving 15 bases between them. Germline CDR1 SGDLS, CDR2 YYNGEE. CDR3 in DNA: TGTGCCAGCAGCGAGGGAGACGGGGTGAAAGCTTTCTTT. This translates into CASSEGDGVKAFF. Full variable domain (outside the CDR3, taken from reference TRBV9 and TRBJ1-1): DSGVTQTPKHLITATGQRVTLRCSPRSGDLSVYWYQQSLDQGLQFLIQYYNGEERAKGNILERFSAQQFPDLHSELNLSSLELGDSALYFCASSEGDGVKAFFGQGTRLTVV.

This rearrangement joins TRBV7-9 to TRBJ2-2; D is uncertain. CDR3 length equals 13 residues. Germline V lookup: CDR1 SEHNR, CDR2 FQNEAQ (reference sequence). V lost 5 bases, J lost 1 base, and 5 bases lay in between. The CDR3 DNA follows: TGTGCCAGCAGCCCCATGAACACCGGGGAGCTGTTTTTT. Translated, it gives CASSPMNTGELFF.

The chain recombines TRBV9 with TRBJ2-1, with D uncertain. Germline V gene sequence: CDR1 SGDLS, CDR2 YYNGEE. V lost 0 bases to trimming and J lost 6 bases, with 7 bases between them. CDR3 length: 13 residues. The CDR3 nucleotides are TGTGCCAGCAGCGTAGCTTCTAGCAATGAGCAGTTCTTC. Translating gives CASSVASSNEQFF.

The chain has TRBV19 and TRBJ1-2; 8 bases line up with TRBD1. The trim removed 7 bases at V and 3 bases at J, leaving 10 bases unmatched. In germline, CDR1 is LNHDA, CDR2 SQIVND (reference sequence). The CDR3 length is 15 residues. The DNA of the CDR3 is TGTGCCAGTAATCCTAGCAGGGGGCCTTACTATGGCTACACCTTC. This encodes CASNPSRGPYYGYTF.

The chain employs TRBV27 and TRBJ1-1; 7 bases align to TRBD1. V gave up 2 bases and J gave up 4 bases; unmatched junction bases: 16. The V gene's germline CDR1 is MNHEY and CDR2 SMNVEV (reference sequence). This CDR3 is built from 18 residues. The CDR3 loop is CASSLGSTGFILGTEAFF. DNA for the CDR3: TGTGCCAGCAGTTTAGGATCGACAGGGTTTATTTTGGGCACTGAAGCTTTCTTT.

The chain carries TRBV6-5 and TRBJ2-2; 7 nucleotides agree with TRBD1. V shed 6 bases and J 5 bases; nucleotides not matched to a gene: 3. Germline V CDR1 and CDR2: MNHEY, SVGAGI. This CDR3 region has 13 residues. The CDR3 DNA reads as TGTGCCAGCAGCAAGACAGGGACCGGGGAGCTGTTTTTT. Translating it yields CASSKTGTGELFF.

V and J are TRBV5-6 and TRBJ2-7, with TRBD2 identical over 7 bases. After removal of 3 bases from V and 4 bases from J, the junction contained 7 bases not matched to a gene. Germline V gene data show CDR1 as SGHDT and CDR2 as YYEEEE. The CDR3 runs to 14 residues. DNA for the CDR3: TGTGCCAGCAGCTCGAGCGGGACGCCTTACGAGCAGTACTTC. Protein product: CASSSSGTPYEQYF.

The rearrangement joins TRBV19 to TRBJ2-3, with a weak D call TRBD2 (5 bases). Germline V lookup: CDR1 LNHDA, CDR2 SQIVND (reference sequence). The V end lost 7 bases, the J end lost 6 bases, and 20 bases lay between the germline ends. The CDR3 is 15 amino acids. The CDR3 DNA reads TGTGCCAGTACTCCCGGGGAAGGGATGGCGGATACGCAGTATTTT. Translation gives CASTPGEGMADTQYF.

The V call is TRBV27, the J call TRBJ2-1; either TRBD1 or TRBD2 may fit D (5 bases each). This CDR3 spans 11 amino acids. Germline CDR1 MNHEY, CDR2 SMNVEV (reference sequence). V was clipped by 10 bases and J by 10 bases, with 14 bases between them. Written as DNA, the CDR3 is TGTGCCACCAAAGACGGGACCGAGCAGTTCTTC. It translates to CATKDGTEQFF.

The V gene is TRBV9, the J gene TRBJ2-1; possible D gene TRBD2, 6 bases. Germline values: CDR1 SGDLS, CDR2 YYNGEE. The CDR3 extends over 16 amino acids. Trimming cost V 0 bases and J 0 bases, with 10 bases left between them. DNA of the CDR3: TGTGCCAGCAGCGTAGGGAGGGCGCCCTCCTACAATGAGCAGTTCTTC. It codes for CASSVGRAPSYNEQFF.

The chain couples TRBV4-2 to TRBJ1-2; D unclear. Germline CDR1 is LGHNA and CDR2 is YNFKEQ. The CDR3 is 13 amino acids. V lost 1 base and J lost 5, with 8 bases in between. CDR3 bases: TGTGCCAGCAGCCAAGGCGGGAATTATGGCTACACCTTC. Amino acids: CASSQGGNYGYTF.

Written as DNA, the CDR3 is TGTGCCAGCAGTTTGGGACTAGCGGGAGCAGAAGAGCAGTACTTC. Its protein product is CASSLGLAGAEEQYF. The chain is built from TRBV27 and TRBJ2-7, with 14 bases lining up with TRBD2. The CDR3 covers 15 residues. Germline CDR1 MNHEY, CDR2 SMNVEV (reference sequence). V dropped 3 bases and J dropped 7; count of bases not matched to a gene: 5.

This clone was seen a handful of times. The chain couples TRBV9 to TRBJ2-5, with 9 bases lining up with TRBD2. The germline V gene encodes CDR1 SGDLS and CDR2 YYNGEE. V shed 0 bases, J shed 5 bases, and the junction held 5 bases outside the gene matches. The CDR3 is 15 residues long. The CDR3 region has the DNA TGTGCCAGCAGCGTAGACGGTGCGGGGGGGGAGACCCAGTACTTC. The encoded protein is CASSVDGAGGETQYF.

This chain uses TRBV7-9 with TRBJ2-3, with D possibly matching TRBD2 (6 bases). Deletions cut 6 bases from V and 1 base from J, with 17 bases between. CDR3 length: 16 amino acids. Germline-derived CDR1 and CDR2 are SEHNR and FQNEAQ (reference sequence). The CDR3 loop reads CASSPKDGSGTDTQYF. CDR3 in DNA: TGTGCCAGCAGTCCTAAGGACGGGAGTGGCACAGATACGCAGTATTTT.

CDR3 sequence reads: CASSPRLEETQYF. In DNA, the CDR3 is TGTGCCAGCAGCCCGAGATTGGAAGAGACCCAGTACTTC. The rearrangement uses TRBV7-6 and TRBJ2-5, with unresolved D. Germline loops: CDR1 SGHVS, CDR2 FNYEAQ. This CDR3 is 13 amino acids long. V dropped 5 bases and J dropped 3 bases, with 10 bases sitting between them.

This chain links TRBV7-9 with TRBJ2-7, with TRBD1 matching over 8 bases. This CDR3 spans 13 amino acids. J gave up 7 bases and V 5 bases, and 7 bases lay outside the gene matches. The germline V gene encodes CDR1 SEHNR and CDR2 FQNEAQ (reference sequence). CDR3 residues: CASSRDRLREQYF. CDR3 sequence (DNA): TGTGCCAGCAGCCGGGACAGGCTTAGGGAGCAGTACTTC.

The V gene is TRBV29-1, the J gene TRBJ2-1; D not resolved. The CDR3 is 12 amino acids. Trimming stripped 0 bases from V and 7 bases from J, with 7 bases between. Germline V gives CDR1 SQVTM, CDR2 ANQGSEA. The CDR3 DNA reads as TGCAGCGTTGAAGATAAGGTAAATGAGCAGTTCTTC. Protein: CSVEDKVNEQFF.

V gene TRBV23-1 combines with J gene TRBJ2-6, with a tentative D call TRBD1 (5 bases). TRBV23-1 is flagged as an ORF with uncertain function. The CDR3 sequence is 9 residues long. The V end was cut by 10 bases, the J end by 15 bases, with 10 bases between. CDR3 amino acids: CATVDSLTF. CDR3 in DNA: TGCGCCACAGTTGACAGCCTGACTTTC.

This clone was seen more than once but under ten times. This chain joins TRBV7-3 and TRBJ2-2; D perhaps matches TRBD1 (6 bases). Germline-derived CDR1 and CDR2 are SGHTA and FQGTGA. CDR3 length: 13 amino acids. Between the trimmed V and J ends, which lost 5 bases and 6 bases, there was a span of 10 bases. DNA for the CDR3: TGTGCCAGCAGCCTACAGGGTGCCGGGGAGCTGTTTTTT. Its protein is CASSLQGAGELFF.